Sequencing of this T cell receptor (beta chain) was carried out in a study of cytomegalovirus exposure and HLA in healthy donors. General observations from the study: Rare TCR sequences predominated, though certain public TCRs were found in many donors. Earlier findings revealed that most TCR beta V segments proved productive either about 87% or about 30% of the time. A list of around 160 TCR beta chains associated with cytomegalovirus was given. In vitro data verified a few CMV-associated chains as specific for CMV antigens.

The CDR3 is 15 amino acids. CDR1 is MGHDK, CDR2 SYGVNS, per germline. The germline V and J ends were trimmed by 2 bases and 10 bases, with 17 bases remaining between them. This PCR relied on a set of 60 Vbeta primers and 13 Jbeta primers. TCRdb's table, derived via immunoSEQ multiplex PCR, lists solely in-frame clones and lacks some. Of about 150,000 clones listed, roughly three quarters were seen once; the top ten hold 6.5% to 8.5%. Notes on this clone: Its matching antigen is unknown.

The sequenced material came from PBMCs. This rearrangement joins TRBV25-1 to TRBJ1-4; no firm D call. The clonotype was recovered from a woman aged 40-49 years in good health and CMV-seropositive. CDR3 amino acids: CASSEDGGIKGKLFF. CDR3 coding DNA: TGTGCCAGCAGTGAAGACGGCGGTATTAAAGGAAAACTGTTTTTT.